This T cell receptor (beta chain) was obtained from a study of CD8+CD57+ T cells in acquired aplastic anemia. Study outcomes and limitations: CD8+ Simpson's diversity in patients was not significantly different from that in controls. The number of CD8+ CDR3 sequences shared by patients and controls was 25 to 35.

This clonotype was observed a handful of times. Its target is not known. CDR3 length: 14 residues. Germline trimming cut 5 bases from V and 2 bases from J; bases unmatched to any gene: 4. Looked up from germline, CDR1 is PRHDT and CDR2 is FYEKMQ (reference sequence). Both TCR beta VDJ combination and CDR3 sequence profiling were carried out. Genomic DNA was the template for this profiling. TCRdb re-analysed the reads in MiXCR, keeping a single row per CDR3 protein. The sample has 150,000 to 200,000 distinct CDR3 sequences, under 55% seen once. Sequenced patients had shown CD8+CD57+ cell expansion by flow cytometry. Among the patients, all had severe acquired aplastic anemia.

The receptor was derived from a human donor with aplastic anemia. The rearrangement uses TRBV13 and TRBJ2-7; TRBD2 matches 9 bases. Sequenced material: sorted CD4+, CD8+, or CD8+CD57+ T cells (not recorded which) from PBMCs. CDR3 coding DNA: TGTGCCAGCAGCCCTAGCGGGGAAACCTACGAGCAGTACTTC. As protein: CASSPSGETYEQYF.